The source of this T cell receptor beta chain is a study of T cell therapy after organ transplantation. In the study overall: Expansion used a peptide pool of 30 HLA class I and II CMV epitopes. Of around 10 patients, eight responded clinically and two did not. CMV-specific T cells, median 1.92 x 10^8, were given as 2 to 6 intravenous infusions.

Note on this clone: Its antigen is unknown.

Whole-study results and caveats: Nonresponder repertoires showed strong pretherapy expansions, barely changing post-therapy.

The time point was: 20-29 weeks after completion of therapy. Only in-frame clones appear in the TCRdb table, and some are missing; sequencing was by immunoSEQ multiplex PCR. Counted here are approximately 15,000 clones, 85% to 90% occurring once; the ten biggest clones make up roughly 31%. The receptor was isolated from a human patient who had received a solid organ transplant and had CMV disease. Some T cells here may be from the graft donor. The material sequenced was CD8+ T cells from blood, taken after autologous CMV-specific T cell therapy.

CDR3 nucleotide sequence: TGTGCCATCAAGGCAGACTACGAGCAGTACTTC. As protein: CAIKADYEQYF. The chain is built from TRBV10-3 and TRBJ2-7; D ambiguous. The V gene lost 7 bases and the J gene lost 3 bases, with 7 bases spanning the gap. This CDR3 has 11 residues. Per germline, CDR1 ENHRY and CDR2 SYGVKD.